The entry below describes one T cell receptor beta chain. No antigen is known for it. The germline V gene has CDR1 MNHNS and CDR2 SASEGT. The CDR3 is 16 residues long. With 3 bases removed from V and 0 bases from J, the gap between germline ends came to 9 bases. These data are taken from a study of identical twins. Study-wide results and caveats: Those out-of-frame alpha sequences shared by twins showed an excess of low generation probability.

Unique molecular identifiers were present on cDNA, and template switching added a universal primer site. TCRdb called the 5' RACE reads again in MiXCR, with one record for every CDR3 protein. Found here are 1.5 million to 2 million distinct CDR3 sequences, 32% of them singletons; the top ten hold roughly 0.3%. Material: cord blood. The rearrangement joins TRBV6-1 to TRBJ2-6, with D unclear. The sequence was obtained from a newborn girl in good health. The CDR3 region has the DNA TGTGCCAGCAGTGACAGTCCATTCTCTGGGGCCAACGTCCTGACTTTC. Amino acid sequence: CASSDSPFSGANVLTF.